The 6 T cell receptor beta chains reported below all come from one sample, sequenced in a study of blood T cell repertoires in COVID-19. Clones were sequenced by immunoSEQ multiplex PCR, and TCRdb holds only the in-frame ones, with some missing. The table lists 55,000 to 80,000 clones, around 80% of them singletons. Sample: peripheral blood. These TCRs come from a human donor in a cohort sampled during active COVID-19.

J is TRBJ1-1 and V is TRBV3-1 (or the pseudogene TRBV3-2), with TRBD1 matching over 8 bases. CDR3 length: 13 amino acids. The junction had 8 bases not matched to a gene; V was cut back by 8 bases and J by 6 bases. The germline gives CDR1 LGHDT, CDR2 YNNKEL (reference sequence). The CDR3: CASGSGTGAEAFF. CDR3 bases: TGTGCCAGCGGCTCCGGGACAGGCGCTGAAGCTTTCTTT.

The CDR3 region is CASSGWQRGRTDTQYF. DNA of the CDR3: TGTGCCAGCAGTGGGTGGCAGCGGGGACGCACAGATACGCAGTATTTT. The genes are TRBV2 and TRBJ2-3; TRBD2 aligns across 7 bases. Germline V gives CDR1 SNHLY, CDR2 FYNNEI. This CDR3 has 16 residues. Trimming at V came to 4 bases and at J to 1 base, leaving 8 bases not matched to a gene.

CDR3 sequence reads: CASSYSTGGGYTF. The DNA of the CDR3 is TGTGCCAGCAGTTACTCGACAGGGGGTGGCTACACCTTC. The chain combines TRBV6-6 with TRBJ1-2; 9 bases map to TRBD1. This CDR3 comprises 13 residues. The V and J ends lost 0 bases and 7 bases, in that order; junction bases with no gene match: 0. Germline V gives CDR1 MNHNY, CDR2 SVGAGI (reference sequence).

This chain uses TRBV7-2 with TRBJ1-3; D unclear. The CDR3 spans 15 residues. V shed 3 bases and J shed 2 bases, with 11 bases lying between them. Germline assignment: CDR1 SGHTA and CDR2 FQGNSA. The CDR3: CASSFEGVAGNTIYF. The CDR3 DNA sequence: TGTGCCAGCAGCTTTGAAGGAGTAGCTGGAAACACCATATATTTT.

In its sample, this clone was seen once. The rearrangement links TRBV5-1 to TRBJ2-5; D not certain. The germline V gene has CDR1 SGHRS and CDR2 YFSETQ. V lost 4 bases and J 5 bases, leaving 12 bases between the germline ends. This CDR3 is 13 amino acids long. CDR3 sequence (DNA): TGCGCCAGCAGCACCCCCTTAAGCGAGACCCAGTACTTC. Translating it yields CASSTPLSETQYF.

This sequence joins TRBV18 and TRBJ2-7, with TRBD1 identical over 9 bases. This CDR3 is 16 amino acids long. The V gene's germline CDR1 is KGHSH and CDR2 LQKENI. J was trimmed by 2 bases and V by 0 bases; bases with no gene match: 5. Here the CDR3 reads CASSPPDRGAPYEQYF. As DNA, the CDR3 is TGTGCCAGCTCACCACCGGACAGGGGCGCACCCTACGAGCAGTACTTC.